This TCR beta chain was documented in a study of response to subunit inactivated influenza vaccine. This clonotype was observed a handful of times. Looked up from germline, CDR1 is SQVTM and CDR2 is ANQGSEA. Deletions cut 3 bases from V and 3 bases from J, with 14 bases between. The CDR3 extends over 14 amino acids. Each CDR3 protein gets one entry after TCRdb re-called the RT-PCR reads with MiXCR. Of about 700,000 distinct CDR3 sequences listed, roughly 13% are singletons. The genes are TRBV29-1 and TRBJ1-2; no clear D gene. This material consisted of PBMCs from blood, taken around 14 days before vaccination. The sequence came from a man aged 45 to 65 who received an inactivated influenza vaccine. This chain's CDR3 is CSVDMDGLDYGYTF. CDR3 sequence (DNA): TGCAGCGTTGACATGGACGGTTTGGACTATGGCTACACCTTC.